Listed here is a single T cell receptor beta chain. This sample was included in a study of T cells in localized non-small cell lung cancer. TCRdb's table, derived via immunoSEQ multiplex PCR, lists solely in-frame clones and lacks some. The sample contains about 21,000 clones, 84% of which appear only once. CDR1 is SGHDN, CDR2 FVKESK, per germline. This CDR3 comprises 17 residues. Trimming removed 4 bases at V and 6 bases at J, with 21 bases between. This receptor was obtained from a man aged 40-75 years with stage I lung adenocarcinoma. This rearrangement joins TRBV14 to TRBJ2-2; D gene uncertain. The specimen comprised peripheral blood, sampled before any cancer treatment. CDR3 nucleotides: TGTGCCAGCAGCCGCTCCCTGCAAAGCGCAGCCCCCGGGGAGCTGTTTTTT. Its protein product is CASSRSLQSAAPGELFF. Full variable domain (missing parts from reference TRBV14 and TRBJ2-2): EAGVTQFPSHSVIEKGQTVTLRCDPISGHDNLYWYRRVMGKEIKFLLHFVKESKQDESGMPNNRFLAERTGGTYSTLKVQPAELEDSGVYFCASSRSLQSAAPGELFFGEGSRLTVL.